These 19 T cell receptor beta chains were sequenced from one sample in a study of response to subunit inactivated influenza vaccine. Each CDR3 protein gets one entry after TCRdb re-called the RT-PCR reads with MiXCR. The table lists 150,000 to 200,000 distinct CDR3 sequences, 12% of them singletons. These data were likewise used in another study, on T cells expressing NK-cell markers. This second study says: TCR beta libraries carry UMIs added by 5'RACE template switching.

Sequenced here: CD8+ T cells sorted from PBMCs, sampled 11 to 12 days after vaccination. These receptors came from a man in his forties or fifties who received an inactivated influenza vaccine.

This clonotype was counted only a few times. This chain connects TRBV10-3 to TRBJ1-1, with D perhaps matching TRBD1 (6 bases). CDR1 is ENHRY and CDR2 is SYGVKD in the germline V gene. There are 15 residues in the CDR3. Trimming took 2 bases from V and 10 from J, leaving 20 bases between them. The CDR3 spells CAISERDRSNLRAFF. The CDR3 DNA reads TGTGCCATCAGTGAGCGCGACAGGAGCAATCTAAGAGCTTTCTTT.

The V and J genes are TRBV6-1 and TRBJ2-7; D is perhaps TRBD1 (5 bases). CDR1 and CDR2 (germline): MNHNS, SASEGT. V lost 8 bases to trimming and J lost 2 bases, with 13 bases between them. This CDR3 is 13 amino acids long. The CDR3 region is CASYTTETYEQYF. The CDR3 DNA reads TGTGCCAGCTATACGACAGAGACCTACGAGCAGTACTTC.

This clonotype was recorded at least ten times. The J gene is TRBJ1-5, the V gene TRBV28, with D hard to call. This CDR3 has 16 residues. V lost 2 bases, J lost 1 base, and 12 bases lay in between. The germline V gene encodes CDR1 MDHEN and CDR2 SYDVKM. The CDR3 loop reads CASSLLGPGSNQPQHF. The CDR3 bases are TGTGCCAGCAGTTTACTCGGGCCCGGGAGCAATCAGCCCCAGCATTTT.

The chain has TRBV7-9 and TRBJ1-2; weak D call: TRBD1 (6 bases). In germline, CDR1 is SEHNR, CDR2 FQNEAQ (reference sequence). V gave up 5 bases and J gave up 7 bases, with 23 bases separating them. The CDR3 length is 16 residues. CDR3 loop: CASSAPGTPLEIGYTF. The CDR3 DNA is TGTGCCAGCAGCGCCCCCGGGACACCTCTGGAGATTGGCTACACCTTC.

This clonotype was counted only a few times. The V gene is TRBV12-3 or TRBV12-4, the J gene TRBJ1-1; no clear D. The CDR3 runs to 15 residues. V lost 7 bases and J 6 bases, leaving 21 bases between the germline ends. CDR3 nucleotide sequence: TGTGCCAGCATCCTAGACCCGGGAGGACTGGCTGAAGCTTTCTTT. Its translation: CASILDPGGLAEAFF.

This clonotype was observed a handful of times. The chain is built from TRBV7-9 and TRBJ2-1; the match to TRBD2 covers 10 bases. Germline V lookup: CDR1 SEHNR, CDR2 FQNEAQ (reference sequence). The V gene end was trimmed by 3 bases and the J gene end by 4 bases; junction bases not matched to a gene: 9. The CDR3 has 17 residues. The CDR3 DNA follows: TGTGCCAGCAGCTTGGGGGCTAGCGGGAGTTGGTACAATGAGCAGTTCTTC. It translates to CASSLGASGSWYNEQFF.

The rearrangement links TRBV7-2 to TRBJ2-1, with TRBD2 matching over 11 bases. Looked up from germline, CDR1 is SGHTA and CDR2 is FQGNSA. V was pared by 5 bases and J by 0 bases, with 6 bases of the junction left unmatched. The CDR3 runs to 17 residues. In DNA form, the CDR3 reads TGTGCCAGCAGCCCGACTAGCGGGGTATACTCCTACAATGAGCAGTTCTTC. This encodes CASSPTSGVYSYNEQFF.

The chain is built from TRBV12-3 or TRBV12-4 and TRBJ1-2, with a weak D call TRBD1 (5 bases). Trimming cost V 2 bases and J 4 bases, with 8 bases left between them. The CDR3 has 13 residues. The CDR3 here is CASSLSGSYGYTF. The CDR3 nucleotides read TGTGCCAGCAGTTTATCAGGGTCCTATGGCTACACCTTC.

This clonotype appeared many times. This chain joins TRBV9 and TRBJ2-2; TRBD1 matches at 10 bases. CDR1 SGDLS and CDR2 YYNGEE come from the germline V gene. V lost 3 bases and J lost 5; bases outside the gene matches: 13. The CDR3 is made up of 18 amino acids. This CDR3 is CASSGSFTGTGVTGELFF. The CDR3, as DNA: TGTGCCAGCAGCGGATCATTTACCGGGACAGGGGTTACCGGGGAGCTGTTTTTT.

This clonotype was observed a handful of times. V gene TRBV6-4 combines with J gene TRBJ1-1, with no clear D. This CDR3 is built from 14 residues. Germline V gene sequence: CDR1 MRHNA, CDR2 SNTAGT. V was cut by 4 bases and J by 4 bases, with 13 bases left in between. CDR3 sequence: CASSVTFGVTEAFF. The CDR3 DNA sequence: TGTGCCAGCAGTGTTACTTTTGGGGTCACTGAAGCTTTCTTT.

This clonotype came up many times. The rearrangement joins TRBV14 to TRBJ2-7; no clear D. This CDR3 spans 14 amino acids. Trimming removed 1 base at V and 6 bases at J, with 13 bases between. CDR1 SGHDN and CDR2 FVKESK come from the germline V gene. The CDR3: CASSQAHGVSEQYF. Written as DNA, the CDR3 is TGTGCCAGCAGCCAAGCTCATGGTGTAAGCGAGCAGTACTTC.

There are a few counts of this clonotype. In DNA, the CDR3 is TGTGCCAGCAGTCCGGCGGGGGGGCACTACAATGAGCAGTTCTTC. Amino acid sequence: CASSPAGGHYNEQFF. This chain connects TRBV12-3 or TRBV12-4 to TRBJ2-1; 9 bases line up with TRBD2. This CDR3 contains 15 residues. V lost 5 bases and J lost 3; bases outside the gene matches: 5.

This clonotype was counted between two and nine times. This sequence joins TRBV6-1 and TRBJ1-4, with 9 nucleotides matching TRBD1. The germline gives CDR1 MNHNS, CDR2 SASEGT. CDR3 length: 15 amino acids. Unmatched junction bases numbered 11, after V lost 7 bases and J lost 8 bases. Here the CDR3 reads CASIGAGTGREKLFF. CDR3 DNA sequence: TGTGCCAGCATTGGGGCTGGGACAGGGAGGGAAAAACTGTTTTTT.

CDR3 sequence: CASSFATGAEQYF. The CDR3, as DNA: TGTGCCAGCAGCTTTGCAACAGGGGCCGAGCAGTACTTC. The V and J genes are TRBV7-9 and TRBJ2-7, with 7 bases fitting TRBD1. This CDR3 is built from 13 residues. The V segment lost 3 bases and the J segment 6 bases; nucleotides outside the gene matches: 5. The germline V gene encodes CDR1 SEHNR and CDR2 FQNEAQ (reference sequence).

This clonotype was picked up a small number of times. V is TRBV6-2 or TRBV6-3 and J is TRBJ2-3, with 7 bases identical to TRBD1. Germline loops: CDR1 MNHEY, CDR2 SVGEGT. CDR3 length: 18 residues. The ends lost 2 bases at V and 6 bases at J; junction bases unmatched: 17. CDR3 sequence: CASSYASGTALRRDTQYF. The CDR3 nucleotides read TGTGCCAGCAGTTACGCCTCCGGGACAGCCCTCCGCAGGGATACGCAGTATTTT.

At least ten counts were recorded for this clonotype. The chain has TRBV15 and TRBJ2-3; tentative D call: TRBD2 (6 bases). V lost 0 bases and J 2 bases, leaving 15 bases between the germline ends. Germline CDR1 and CDR2: LNHNV and YYDKDF (reference sequence). The CDR3 totals 17 residues. The CDR3 spells CATSRDWSSGATDTQYF. CDR3 coding DNA: TGTGCCACCAGCAGAGATTGGAGTAGCGGAGCCACAGATACGCAGTATTTT. The whole variable domain, remainder taken from reference TRBV15 and TRBJ2-3, is DAMVIQNPRYQVTQFGKPVTLSCSQTLNHNVMYWYQQKSSQAPKLLFHYYDKDFNNEADTPDNFQSRRPNTSFCFLDIRSPGLGDTAMYLCATSRDWSSGATDTQYFGPGTRLTVL.

This clonotype was counted only a few times. The V call is TRBV12-3 or TRBV12-4, the J call TRBJ2-3; TRBD2 might be the D (5 bases). Trimming pared 1 base from V and 4 bases from J, leaving 9 bases between. The CDR3 consists of 14 residues. CDR3 in DNA: TGTGCCAGCAGTTTAGTCTCTAGCCCAGATACGCAGTATTTT. Protein sequence: CASSLVSSPDTQYF.

A remark on this clonotype: The junction departs from germline at one end; a sequencing error may be responsible. The chain joins TRBV4-3 to TRBJ2-1; D ambiguous. Germline lookup yields CDR1 LGHNA and CDR2 YSLEER. This CDR3 has 15 amino acids. CDR3 protein: CASSRLRISYSEQFF. DNA for the CDR3: TGCGCCAGCAGCCGGCTTAGGATCTCCTACAGTGAGCAGTTCTTC.

This CDR3 reads CASSLSWATEAFF. As DNA, the CDR3 is TGTGCCAGCAGTTTATCTTGGGCGACTGAAGCTTTCTTT. The rearrangement uses TRBV27 and TRBJ1-1, with D unclear. Germline values: CDR1 MNHEY, CDR2 SMNVEV (reference sequence). The CDR3 is 13 amino acids. Deletions cut 0 bases from V and 5 bases from J, with 7 bases between.